This T cell receptor beta chain comes out of a study of blood T cell repertoires in COVID-19. CDR3 length: 13 amino acids. Some clones are missing from TCRdb's copy, which holds only in-frame ones; the method was immunoSEQ multiplex PCR. The table lists 45,000 to 60,000 clones, 85% to 95% of them singletons. The sample was peripheral blood. J is TRBJ1-2 and V is TRBV21-1; TRBD1 is taken as the D call from the table, unchecked against the DNA. TRBV21-1 corresponds to a pseudogene. The receptor was derived from a man aged 50 or older with acute or convalescent COVID-19. CDR3 in DNA: TGTGCCAGCGCCCCCGGGACAGGCGGGGGCTACACCTTC. Translated, it gives CASAPGTGGGYTF.